The rows below give T cell receptor beta chains drawn from one sample of a study of blood T cells in healthy people across ages. A single record per CDR3 protein comes from TCRdb applying MiXCR to the 5' RACE reads. The data contain around 850,000 distinct CDR3 sequences, 30% to 45% of them seen just once; the ten biggest clones take up over 10%. The sequenced sample was blood. These receptors all stem from a man aged 18 to 29 in good health. CDR3s include the opening cysteine and the closing phenylalanine or tryptophan. The D gene is left open where the match is weak. Size is stated for part of the rows, as once, few or many counts, or as a class when the clone is expanded.

j_gene,v_gene,abundance,d_gene,CDR3nt,CDR3aa
TRBJ2-3,TRBV20-1,few,-,TGCAGTGCTGGCCCCCGAAGCACAGATACGCAGTATTTT,CSAGPRSTDTQYF
TRBJ2-7,TRBV27,few,TRBD2,TGTGCCAGCAGTCCTTGGACTAGCGGGTCCTACAATGAGCAGTACTTC,CASSPWTSGSYNEQYF
TRBJ1-4,TRBV9,few,-,TGTGCCAGCAGCTCGAAAGTGCGCAGTAATGAAAAACTGTTTTTT,CASSSKVRSNEKLFF
TRBJ2-2,TRBV20-1,few,-,TGCAGTGCTAGCCCCGGGACTCCGAACACCGGGGAGCTGTTTTTT,CSASPGTPNTGELFF
TRBJ2-5,TRBV12-3/TRBV12-4,-,TRBD1,TGTGCCAGCAGTTTCGGACAGGACAATGAGCAGTACTTC,CASSFGQDNEQYF
TRBJ1-5,TRBV4-1,many,-,TGCGCCAGCAGCCCTTGGGCGGATAGCAATCAGCCCCAGCATTTT,CASSPWADSNQPQHF
TRBJ2-1,TRBV20-1,-,-,TGCAGTGCGAGAGGGGGGCTGGATTACAATGAGCAGTTCTTC,CSARGGLDYNEQFF
TRBJ2-7,TRBV7-9,-,TRBD1,TGTGCCAGCAGCTTAGGAGGGACAGGGCGAACCTACGAGCAGTACTTC,CASSLGGTGRTYEQYF
TRBJ2-3,TRBV29-1,-,-,TGCAGCGTCGGGGGGCAGCAGAGCACAGATACGCAGTATTTT,CSVGGQQSTDTQYF
TRBJ2-1,TRBV12-3/TRBV12-4,many,-,TGTGCCAGCAGTTTAGGTAGCGACGATGAGCAGTTCTTC,CASSLGSDDEQFF
TRBJ2-5,TRBV2,-,-,TGTGCCAGCAGCGTTAAACCGACAGTCCAAGAGACCCAGTACTTC,CASSVKPTVQETQYF
TRBJ1-2,TRBV27,-,-,TGTGCCAGCAGTTCCGGGGTGGCCGGCTACACCTTC,CASSSGVAGYTF
TRBJ2-1,TRBV3-1,few,TRBD1,TGTGCCAGCAGCCAAACCGGGACAGGGGTTTACAATGAGCAGTTCTTC,CASSQTGTGVYNEQFF
TRBJ2-7,TRBV21-1,-,-,TGTGCCAGCAGCAAAGAAAAGCGGGGCTCTTACGAGCAGTACTTC,CASSKEKRGSYEQYF
TRBJ1-2,TRBV7-9,-,-,TGTGCCAGCAGCTTTGTCTCGGTGTTCGACTATGGCTACACCTTC,CASSFVSVFDYGYTF
TRBJ2-1,TRBV7-2,-,TRBD2,TGTGCCAGCAGCGCTAGCGGGCTGGAGAGGGAGCAGTTCTTC,CASSASGLEREQFF
TRBJ1-1,TRBV5-1,-,-,TGCGCCAGCAGCTCGGAGATGAACACTGAAGCTTTCTTT,CASSSEMNTEAFF
TRBJ2-3,TRBV20-1,many,TRBD1,TGCAGTGCTAGAGATGGAAGACAGGGATCAGATACGCAGTATTTT,CSARDGRQGSDTQYF
TRBJ2-5,TRBV27,-,-,TGTGCCAGCAGTCCGACCCGTTTCTACGGGCAGTACTTC,CASSPTRFYGQYF
TRBJ2-1,TRBV20-1,few,-,TGCAGTGCTAGTTTGGGATCCAATGAGCAGTTCTTC,CSASLGSNEQFF
TRBJ2-3,TRBV4-3,-,-,TGCGCCAGCGGCCAAGATCGGGATACGCAGTATTTT,CASGQDRDTQYF
TRBJ2-7,TRBV12-3/TRBV12-4,many,TRBD1,TGTGCCAGCAGTTGGGACAGTCTTTCTTACGAGCAGTACTTC,CASSWDSLSYEQYF
TRBJ2-5,TRBV15,few,TRBD1,TGTGCCACCAGCACGGACAGGGGGCGAAGTCAAGAGACCCAGTACTTC,CATSTDRGRSQETQYF
TRBJ1-1,TRBV28,-,TRBD1,TGTGCCAGCAGTTTATCAGGGGGCCCCAGGACTGAAGCTTTCTTT,CASSLSGGPRTEAFF
TRBJ2-5,TRBV2,-,-,TGTGCCAGCACCCTGGGGGCAAGAGAGACCCAGTACTTC,CASTLGARETQYF
TRBJ2-3,TRBV20-1,many,TRBD2,TGCAGTGCCCTTCCGTGGCGGGGGAGCACAGATACGCAGTATTTT,CSALPWRGSTDTQYF
TRBJ1-1,TRBV7-2,-,TRBD1,TGTGCCAGCAGCACGCCAGGGGGGGGGGTGAACACTGAAGCTTTCTTT,CASSTPGGGVNTEAFF
TRBJ1-1,TRBV14,few,-,TGTGCCAGCAGTCCTTTTGCGGGGGGGACGAACACTGAAGCTTTCTTT,CASSPFAGGTNTEAFF
TRBJ1-2,TRBV4-2,few,-,TGTGCCAGCAGCCAAGATTTGATAGCTAACTATGGCTACACCTTC,CASSQDLIANYGYTF
TRBJ2-5,TRBV5-1,many,TRBD1,TGCGCCAGCAGTCCGACAGGGGGCTGGGAGACCCAGTACTTC,CASSPTGGWETQYF
TRBJ1-5,TRBV12-3/TRBV12-4,-,-,TGTGCCAGCAGTTTTAACATCGGCGGCCAGCCCCAGCATTTT,CASSFNIGGQPQHF
TRBJ1-2,TRBV20-1,many,-,TGCAGTGCTAGAGATCAGGACGGTGCTAACTATGGCTACACCTTC,CSARDQDGANYGYTF
TRBJ2-7,TRBV7-2,-,TRBD1,TGTGCCAGCAGCTTATTGGGACAGGGGTCCGAGCAGTACTTC,CASSLLGQGSEQYF
TRBJ2-7,TRBV2,few,-,TGTGCCAGCAGTGTTTCGGACGGTTACGAGCAGTACTTC,CASSVSDGYEQYF
TRBJ2-3,TRBV12-3/TRBV12-4,many,TRBD1,TGTGCCAGCAGTTTACAGGGGGCAGATACGCAGTATTTT,CASSLQGADTQYF
TRBJ2-3,TRBV7-2,-,-,TGTGCCAGCAGATTTCTCGGATCAGGGCGGGCAGATACGCAGTATTTT,CASRFLGSGRADTQYF